This T cell receptor (beta chain) was recorded in a study of long-term antiretroviral therapy in people with HIV. General observations from the study: After ART, diversity increased yet remained lower than transplant donor controls.

The authors ran the immunoSEQ assay, v3.0, at survey level. The table came from immunoSEQ multiplex PCR; TCRdb's copy has only in-frame clones and leaves some out. The sample holds about 39,000 clones; 75% to 90% are singletons and the top ten take under 7.5%. This clone was recorded only once. Its antigen is unidentified. The starting material was unsorted PBMCs, obtained 3.1 years after starting antiretroviral therapy. The clonotype comes from a woman in her forties or fifties with HIV.

The CDR3 loop is CASSPLSTHEQYF. CDR3 in DNA: TGTGCCAGCAGTCCCCTAAGCACCCACGAGCAGTACTTC. The rearrangement uses TRBV6-5 and TRBJ2-7; D unresolved. V lost 5 bases, J lost 5 bases, and 13 bases lay in between. Germline-derived CDR1 and CDR2 are MNHEY and SVGAGI. The CDR3 extends over 13 amino acids.